The 29 T cell receptor beta chains given below trace back to one sample, sequenced in a study of CD8 T cells in ankylosing spondylitis listed by TCRdb under 2017. Library prep was done by 5' RACE. The sequencer was an Illumina HiSeq 2500. TCRdb's own reprocessing of the public reads used fastp at Q25 and MiXCR and kept productive beta chains. Identical CDR3 proteins give one entry, which carries the most common genes and DNA. In all, the sample holds about 170,000 distinct CDR3 sequences, and 15% to 20% of those were seen once. The top ten clones comprise about 8.2% of the sample. The sample consisted of blood, either unsorted or a sorted T cell fraction (not recorded which). The receptors were gathered from a male donor with ankylosing spondylitis or in good health (not recorded which).

This clonotype was seen at least ten times. The chain has TRBV29-1 and TRBJ1-1, with D tentatively TRBD1 (5 bases). The CDR3 runs to 13 residues. Germline assignment: CDR1 SQVTM and CDR2 ANQGSEA. Trimming cost V 2 bases and J 1 base, with 8 bases left between them. The CDR3 sequence is CSVEPRANTEAFF. The CDR3 DNA is TGCAGCGTTGAACCCAGGGCGAACACTGAAGCTTTCTTT.

The sample holds many counts of this clonotype. The chain has TRBV10-3 and TRBJ2-7; weak D call: TRBD1 (6 bases). Germline CDR1 reads ENHRY; CDR2 reads SYGVKD. The germline V and J ends were trimmed by 6 bases and 2 bases, with 14 bases remaining between them. This CDR3 spans 14 amino acids. CDR3 region: CAIRNTGLPYEQYF. The CDR3, as DNA: TGTGCCATCAGAAATACAGGGTTGCCCTACGAGCAGTACTTC.

The chain is built from TRBV2 and TRBJ2-1, with D uncertain. CDR3 size: 14 residues. Trimming removed 2 bases from V and 3 bases from J, with 8 bases in between. The germline V gene has CDR1 SNHLY and CDR2 FYNNEI. CDR3 protein: CASSESPVYNEQFF. The CDR3, as DNA: TGTGCCAGCAGTGAATCCCCGGTCTACAATGAGCAGTTCTTC.

The rearrangement links TRBV4-1 to TRBJ1-2, with TRBD1 matching 9 bases. The CDR3 runs to 16 residues. The V gene's germline CDR1 is MGHRA and CDR2 YSYEKL. The V segment lost 0 bases and the J segment 4 bases; nucleotides outside the gene matches: 6. The CDR3 reads CASSQDGTGITYGYTF. CDR3 in DNA: TGCGCCAGCAGCCAAGACGGGACAGGGATCACCTATGGCTACACCTTC.

V and J are TRBV3-1 and TRBJ1-2, with a weak D call TRBD1 (5 bases). CDR3 length equals 17 residues. Germline V lookup: CDR1 LGHDT, CDR2 YNNKEL (reference sequence). Trimming took 0 bases from V and 3 from J, leaving 17 bases between them. Here the CDR3 reads CASSQDHSAGRYYGYTF. CDR3 DNA: TGTGCCAGCAGCCAAGATCATTCGGCAGGGCGATACTATGGCTACACCTTC.

In this sample, this clonotype turned up many times. This rearrangement joins TRBV11-2 to TRBJ2-7; no definite D call. CDR3 length equals 15 residues. V was shortened by 0 bases and J by 4 bases, with 13 bases between the two germline ends. CDR1 and CDR2 (germline): SGHAT, FQNNGV. CDR3 sequence: CASSLEASRLYEQYF. In DNA form, the CDR3 reads TGTGCCAGCAGCTTAGAAGCGTCCAGACTTTACGAGCAGTACTTC.

The rearrangement joins TRBV5-6 to TRBJ1-5; 7 bases are a match to TRBD1. The CDR3 runs 14 residues. Trimming took 5 bases from V and 7 from J; bases not matched to a gene: 9. Germline CDR1 and CDR2: SGHDT and YYEEEE. In DNA form, the CDR3 reads TGTGCCAGCAGTCTGACAGGGCTCGAGCAGCCCCAGCATTTT. Its protein product is CASSLTGLEQPQHF.

A few counts support this clonotype. V usage is TRBV11-2 and J usage is TRBJ2-7, with D maybe TRBD1 (6 bases). The length of the CDR3 is 15 residues. The V end was cut by 4 bases, the J end by 1 base, with 14 bases between. Germline CDR1 and CDR2: SGHAT and FQNNGV. The CDR3 is CASSSYRDNSYEQYF. For the CDR3, the DNA is TGTGCCAGCAGCTCCTATCGGGACAATTCCTACGAGCAGTACTTC.

This clonotype has a count of ten or more. The chain is built from TRBV20-1 and TRBJ2-1, with TRBD2 as a possible D gene (6 bases). V gave up 3 bases and J gave up 0 bases, with 12 bases separating them. Germline V lookup: CDR1 DFQATT, CDR2 SNEGSKA (reference sequence). The CDR3 consists of 15 residues. The CDR3 loop is CSARGLSGSYNEQFF. CDR3 DNA sequence: TGCAGTGCTAGGGGACTCTCCGGCTCCTACAATGAGCAGTTCTTC.

The CDR3 coding sequence is TGTGCCAGCAGCCCCCCCGGGACAGGCACAGATACGCAGTATTTT. Residues: CASSPPGTGTDTQYF. The V gene is TRBV28, the J gene TRBJ2-3; 7 bases agree with TRBD1. Germline values: CDR1 MDHEN, CDR2 SYDVKM. CDR3 size: 15 residues. V lost 6 bases to trimming and J lost 1 base; unmatched junction nucleotides: 7.

CDR3 bases: TGTGCCAGCAGGATAACAGGGGGCGCCTCCTACGAGCAGTACTTC. Translating it yields CASRITGGASYEQYF. V gene TRBV2 combines with J gene TRBJ2-7; 9 bases align to TRBD1. This CDR3 region has 15 residues. Germline-derived CDR1 and CDR2 are SNHLY and FYNNEI. V gave up 6 bases and J gave up 0 bases; unmatched junction bases: 6. The full variable domain, completed using reference TRBV2 and TRBJ2-7, is EPEVTQTPSHQVTQMGQEVILRCVPISNHLYFYWYRQILGQKVEFLVSFYNNEISEKSEIFDDQFSVERPDGSNFTLKIRSTKLEDSAMYFCASRITGGASYEQYFGPGTRLTVT.

This clonotype was observed at least ten times. The V gene is TRBV4-1, the J gene TRBJ1-2; no reliable D call. Trimming left V 5 bases short and J 2 bases short, with 12 bases between. Germline CDR1 MGHRA, CDR2 YSYEKL. The CDR3 totals 14 residues. CDR3 DNA sequence: TGCGCCAGCAGCGAGTTGGGCACGAACTATGGCTACACCTTC. Its protein product is CASSELGTNYGYTF.

The V call is TRBV29-1, the J call TRBJ1-3, with D hard to call. Germline CDR1 and CDR2: SQVTM and ANQGSEA. This CDR3 has 11 amino acids. V lost 6 bases and J lost 4, with 7 bases in between. The CDR3 DNA is TGCAGCGTGGAGACAGGAAACACCATATATTTT. Encoded protein: CSVETGNTIYF.

The rearrangement links TRBV12-3 or TRBV12-4 to TRBJ1-1; 10 nucleotides align to TRBD1. The V and J ends lost 5 bases and 4 bases, in that order; junction bases with no gene match: 4. The CDR3 length is 14 residues. CDR3 amino acids: CASSKGQGSTEAFF. The CDR3 DNA follows: TGTGCCAGCAGTAAGGGACAGGGGAGCACTGAAGCTTTCTTT.

This clonotype was counted at least ten times. This chain connects TRBV5-1 to TRBJ2-5; 7 bases fit TRBD1. CDR3 length: 15 residues. With 0 bases clipped from V and 6 bases from J, the junction kept 8 bases outside the gene matches. Germline V lookup: CDR1 SGHRS, CDR2 YFSETQ. CDR3 in DNA: TGCGCCAGCAGCTTGGAGGGGACAGTGGGAAAGACCCAGTACTTC. Translation gives CASSLEGTVGKTQYF. Using reference TRBV5-1 and TRBJ2-5 for the parts outside the CDR3, the full variable domain is KAGVTQTPRYLIKTRGQQVTLSCSPISGHRSVSWYQQTPGQGLQFLFEYFSETQRNKGNFPGRFSGRQFSNSRSEMNVSTLELGDSALYLCASSLEGTVGKTQYFGPGTRLLVL.

Ten or more counts support this clonotype. This rearrangement joins TRBV20-1 to TRBJ2-1; the match to TRBD2 covers 8 bases. CDR1 is DFQATT and CDR2 is SNEGSKA in the germline V gene (reference sequence). This CDR3 is 15 amino acids long. Trimming at V came to 5 bases and at J to 0 bases, leaving 6 bases not matched to a gene. CDR3 loop: CSAFRLASSYNEQFF. The CDR3 nucleotides read TGCAGTGCTTTTCGACTAGCGAGCTCCTACAATGAGCAGTTCTTC.

The chain uses TRBV2 and TRBJ2-7; D perhaps matches TRBD2 (6 bases). V was trimmed by 9 bases and J by 1 base, leaving 13 bases between them. There are 13 residues in the CDR3. Per the germline V gene, CDR1 is SNHLY and CDR2 is FYNNEI. The CDR3 is CASKMGGSYEQYF. Written as DNA, the CDR3 is TGTGCCAGTAAGATGGGGGGATCCTACGAGCAGTACTTC. The full variable domain, with the rest looked up from reference TRBV2 and TRBJ2-7, is EPEVTQTPSHQVTQMGQEVILRCVPISNHLYFYWYRQILGQKVEFLVSFYNNEISEKSEIFDDQFSVERPDGSNFTLKIRSTKLEDSAMYFCASKMGGSYEQYFGPGTRLTVT.

This clonotype was observed at least ten times. The rearrangement joins TRBV20-1 to TRBJ2-1, with D uncertain. V lost 5 bases and J lost 6, with 5 bases in between. The CDR3 is 10 residues long. CDR1 and CDR2 (germline): DFQATT, SNEGSKA (reference sequence). The CDR3 DNA reads TGCAGTGCTTCTCTCAATGAGCAGTTCTTC. It codes for CSASLNEQFF.

This clonotype was observed at least ten times. The rearrangement links TRBV14 to TRBJ2-1; possible D gene TRBD2, 5 bases. This CDR3 spans 15 amino acids. Trimming shortened V by 1 base and J by 7 bases, and 14 bases separated the two germline ends. Germline V gene lookup returns CDR1 SGHDN and CDR2 FVKESK. In DNA form, the CDR3 reads TGTGCCAGCAGCCAAGGACTACCGGAGCAGAATGAGCAGTTCTTC. It yields the protein CASSQGLPEQNEQFF.

This CDR3 is CAISESNGGQGPMNTEAFF. The CDR3 DNA is TGTGCCATCAGTGAGTCGAACGGGGGACAGGGTCCGATGAACACTGAAGCTTTCTTT. The V and J genes are TRBV10-3 and TRBJ1-1, with TRBD1 matching over 9 bases. The CDR3 runs to 19 residues. Trimming at V came to 0 bases and at J to 0 bases, leaving 11 bases not matched to a gene. Per the germline V gene, CDR1 is ENHRY and CDR2 is SYGVKD.

This clonotype has only a few counts. This chain links TRBV20-1 with TRBJ1-5; possible D gene TRBD1, 5 bases. CDR1 DFQATT and CDR2 SNEGSKA come from the germline V gene (reference sequence). V lost 1 base and J 5 bases, leaving 6 bases between the germline ends. There are 12 residues in the CDR3. CDR3 coding DNA: TGCAGTGCTAGAGTGGGGGATCAGCCCCAGCATTTT. Protein: CSARVGDQPQHF.

As to this clonotype: This may be a read error, as it is one base from a much larger clone. V gene TRBV4-1 combines with J gene TRBJ2-7, with 7 bases identical to TRBD1. From germline, CDR1 is MGHRA and CDR2 YSYEKL. This CDR3 has 15 amino acids. Losses at the gene ends were 1 base for V and 6 bases for J; bases not matched to a gene: 9. The CDR3 protein is CASSQGPCRGSEQYF. CDR3 nucleotides: TGCGCCAGCAGCCAAGGCCCTTGCAGGGGGAGCGAGCAGTACTTC.

This clonotype was found many times. The CDR3 DNA reads TGTGCCAGCAGGACTGGAAGCTCCTACGAGCAGTACTTC. This codes for CASRTGSSYEQYF. The V call is TRBV27, the J call TRBJ2-7; D gene uncertain. Germline values: CDR1 MNHEY, CDR2 SMNVEV (reference sequence). The CDR3 is 13 residues long. Trimming took off 6 bases at V and 0 bases at J, with 9 bases between the two ends.

This chain connects TRBV19 to TRBJ1-1, with a tentative D call TRBD1 (5 bases). CDR3 length equals 13 residues. Trimming removed 7 bases at V and 5 bases at J, with 14 bases between. Germline CDR1 and CDR2: LNHDA and SQIVND (reference sequence). In DNA, the CDR3 is TGTGCCAGTACCCTCGGGGGTCGGACTGAAGCTTTCTTT. It translates to CASTLGGRTEAFF.

This clonotype was seen more than once but under ten times. The V call is TRBV7-8, the J call TRBJ1-4, with D perhaps TRBD1 (5 bases). The CDR3 has 14 residues. V was pared by 1 base and J by 14 bases, with 17 bases between. Germline loops: CDR1 SGHVS, CDR2 FQNEAQ. CDR3 DNA: TGTGCCAGCAGCTTAGTCTCGGGGCCCGTGGACCTGTTTTTT. Its translation: CASSLVSGPVDLFF.

This clonotype was seen at least ten times. The chain uses TRBV6-5 and TRBJ2-4, with D possibly being TRBD1 or TRBD2 (5 bases each). Germline V gene sequence: CDR1 MNHEY, CDR2 SVGAGI. V lost 4 bases and J 1 base, leaving 14 bases between the germline ends. The CDR3 runs 16 residues. CDR3 region: CASSWAKRGAKNIQYF. The CDR3 region has the DNA TGTGCCAGCAGTTGGGCAAAACGGGGCGCCAAAAACATTCAGTACTTC.

This clonotype was seen only a few times. V is TRBV6-1 and J is TRBJ2-3, with unresolved D. This CDR3 spans 13 amino acids. Germline CDR1 and CDR2: MNHNS and SASEGT. The germline V and J ends were trimmed by 6 bases and 0 bases, with 7 bases remaining between them. DNA of the CDR3: TGTGCCAGCAGACAACTAAGCACAGATACGCAGTATTTT. This translates into CASRQLSTDTQYF.

Of note for this clonotype: One end of the junction varies from germline; a read error may be responsible. The V gene is TRBV19, the J gene TRBJ2-1, with 9 bases fitting TRBD2. The V gene's germline CDR1 is LNHDA and CDR2 SQIVND (reference sequence). The CDR3 covers 14 residues. The CDR3 loop reads CASKRLAASNEQFF. CDR3 bases: TGTGCGAGTAAGCGACTAGCGGCGAGTAATGAGCAGTTCTTC. Full variable domain (missing parts from reference TRBV19 and TRBJ2-1): DGGITQSPKYLFRKEGQNVTLSCEQNLNHDAMYWYRQDPGQGLRLIYYSQIVNDFQKGDIAEGYSVSREKKESFPLTVTSAQKNPTAFYLCASKRLAASNEQFFGPGTRLTVL.

The chain employs TRBV14 and TRBJ1-2, with D unclear. Germline V gene data show CDR1 as SGHDN and CDR2 as FVKESK. V lost 3 bases and J lost 2, with 4 bases in between. This CDR3 contains 12 residues. The CDR3 loop reads CASSQGNYGYTF. The CDR3, as DNA: TGTGCCAGCAGCCAGGGAAACTATGGCTACACCTTC.